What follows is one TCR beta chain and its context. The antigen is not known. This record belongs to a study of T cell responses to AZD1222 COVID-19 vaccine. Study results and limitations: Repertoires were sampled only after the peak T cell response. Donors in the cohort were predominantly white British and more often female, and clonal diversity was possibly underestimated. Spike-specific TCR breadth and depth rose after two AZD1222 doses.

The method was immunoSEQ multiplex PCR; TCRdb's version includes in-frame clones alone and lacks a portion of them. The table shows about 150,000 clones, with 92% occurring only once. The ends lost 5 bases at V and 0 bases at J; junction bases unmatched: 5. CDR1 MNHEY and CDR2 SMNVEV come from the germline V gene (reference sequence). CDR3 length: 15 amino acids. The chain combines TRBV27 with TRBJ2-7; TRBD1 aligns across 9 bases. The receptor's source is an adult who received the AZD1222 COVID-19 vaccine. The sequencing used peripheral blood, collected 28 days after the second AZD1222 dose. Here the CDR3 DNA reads TGTGCCAGCAGTCCGGGACAGGGAAGCTCCTACGAGCAGTACTTC. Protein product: CASSPGQGSSYEQYF.